The TCR beta chain described here comes from a study of beta chain features in type 1 diabetes. The CDR3 loop spans 18 amino acids. Germline CDR1 and CDR2: SGHRS and YFSETQ. Trimming shortened V by 0 bases and J by 0 bases, and 18 bases separated the two germline ends. Every isolated RNA sample was fully reverse transcribed, so sequencing captured expressed TCRB transcripts. TCRdb keeps only in-frame clones here, not all; method: immunoSEQ multiplex PCR. Of 860,000 or so clones listed, roughly 15% are singletons. In its sample, this clone was seen a few times. V usage is TRBV5-1 and J usage is TRBJ1-1; maybe TRBD1 (5 bases). This TCR derives from a woman between 18 and 29 years old in good health. Sequenced input: naive CD4+ T cells from blood. The chain's CDR3 is CASSLVSGRDYMNTEAFF. In DNA form, the CDR3 reads TGCGCCAGCAGCTTGGTTTCAGGACGGGACTACATGAACACTGAAGCTTTCTTT.